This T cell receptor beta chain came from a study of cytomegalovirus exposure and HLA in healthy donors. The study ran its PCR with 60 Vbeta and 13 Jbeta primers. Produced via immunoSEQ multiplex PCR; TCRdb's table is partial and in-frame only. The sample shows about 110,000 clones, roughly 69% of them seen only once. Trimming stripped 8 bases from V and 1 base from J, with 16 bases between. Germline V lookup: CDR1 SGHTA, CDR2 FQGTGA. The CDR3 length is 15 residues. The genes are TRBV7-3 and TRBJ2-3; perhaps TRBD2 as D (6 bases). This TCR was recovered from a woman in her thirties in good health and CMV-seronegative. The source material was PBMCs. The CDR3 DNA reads TGTGCCAGCTCGGGAGCCAACCTAGGCACAGATACGCAGTATTTT. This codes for CASSGANLGTDTQYF.